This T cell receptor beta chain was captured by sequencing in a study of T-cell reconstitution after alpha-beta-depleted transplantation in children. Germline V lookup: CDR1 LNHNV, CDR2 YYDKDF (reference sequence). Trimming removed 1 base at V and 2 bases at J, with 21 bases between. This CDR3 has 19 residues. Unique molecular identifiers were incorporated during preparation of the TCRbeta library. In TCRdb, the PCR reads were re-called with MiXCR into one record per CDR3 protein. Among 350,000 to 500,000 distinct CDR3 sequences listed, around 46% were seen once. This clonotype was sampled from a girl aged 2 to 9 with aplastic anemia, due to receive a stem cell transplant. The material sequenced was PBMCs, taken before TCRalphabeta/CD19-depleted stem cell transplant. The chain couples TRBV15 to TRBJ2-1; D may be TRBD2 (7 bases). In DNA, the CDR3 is TGTGCCACCAGCAGAGCCCCGAGTAGGGGGAGGGGCCCCTACAATGAGCAGTTCTTC. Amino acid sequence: CATSRAPSRGRGPYNEQFF.